This TCR beta chain emerged from a study of cytomegalovirus exposure and HLA in healthy donors. The germline CDR1 and CDR2 sequences are SGHNT and YYREEE (reference sequence). V lost 3 bases and J lost 6; bases outside the gene matches: 6. This CDR3 spans 16 amino acids. The PCR made use of 60 Vbeta and 13 Jbeta primers. Clones were read by immunoSEQ multiplex PCR, and TCRdb kept only the in-frame ones, dropping some. The sample consists of roughly 190,000 clones, 73% of them appearing once. The rearrangement joins TRBV5-4 to TRBJ2-2, with TRBD2 identical over 12 bases. What was sequenced was PBMCs. This receptor was obtained from a woman aged 30 to 39 in good health and CMV-seronegative. Written as DNA, the CDR3 is TGTGCCAGCAGCTCGACTAGCGGGAGAGGTTCCGGGGAGCTGTTTTTT. This sequence encodes CASSSTSGRGSGELFF.